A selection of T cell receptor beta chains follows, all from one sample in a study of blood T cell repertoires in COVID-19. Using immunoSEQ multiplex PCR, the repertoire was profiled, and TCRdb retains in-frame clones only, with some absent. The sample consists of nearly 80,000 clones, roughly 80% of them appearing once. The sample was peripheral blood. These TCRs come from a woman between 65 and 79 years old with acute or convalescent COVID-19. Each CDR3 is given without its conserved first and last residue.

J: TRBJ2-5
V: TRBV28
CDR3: ASSPSGEGDETQY

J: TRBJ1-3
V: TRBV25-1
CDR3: ASRDFRNTIY

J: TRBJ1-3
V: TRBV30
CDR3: AFSRGFGSGNTIY

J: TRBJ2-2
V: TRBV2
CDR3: ASSVGAGNTGELF

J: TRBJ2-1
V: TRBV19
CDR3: ASSISLFREGEQF

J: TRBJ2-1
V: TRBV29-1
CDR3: SATSEGYEQF

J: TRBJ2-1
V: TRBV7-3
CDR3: ASSLASDNEQF

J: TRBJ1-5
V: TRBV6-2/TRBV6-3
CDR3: ASSSLSNQPQH

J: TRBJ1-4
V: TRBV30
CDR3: AGSQGSVGEKLF

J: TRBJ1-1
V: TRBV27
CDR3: ASRSNRGTEAF

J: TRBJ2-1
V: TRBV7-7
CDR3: ASSPLTSGSNNEQF

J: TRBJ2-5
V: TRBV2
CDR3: ASREAGGPSRETQY

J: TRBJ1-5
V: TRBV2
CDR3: ASRARDSPGQPQH

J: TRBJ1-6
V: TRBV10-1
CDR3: ASSEYRDNSPLH

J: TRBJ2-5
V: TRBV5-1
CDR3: ASRYDGHPQETQY

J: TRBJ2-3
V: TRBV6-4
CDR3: ASSKDGTGGTDTQY

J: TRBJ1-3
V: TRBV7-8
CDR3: ASSSYRFSGNTIY

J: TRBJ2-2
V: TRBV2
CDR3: ASSGGAGASTGELF

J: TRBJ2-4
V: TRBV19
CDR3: ASRSIGTQGAKNIQY

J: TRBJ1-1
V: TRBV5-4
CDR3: ASSSSGQTNTEAF

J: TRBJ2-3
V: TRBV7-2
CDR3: ASSLRRTGSTDTQY

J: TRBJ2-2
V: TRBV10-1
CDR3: ASSESGRGRYTGELF

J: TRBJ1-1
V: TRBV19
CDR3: ASSQGFFTEAF

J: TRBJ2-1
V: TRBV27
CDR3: ASSPDRSRNEQF

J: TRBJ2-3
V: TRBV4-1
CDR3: ASSPQAGATSYTQY

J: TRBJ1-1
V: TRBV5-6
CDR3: ASSRLAQLNTEAF

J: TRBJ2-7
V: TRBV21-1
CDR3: ASSIQKWEGYPFYEQY

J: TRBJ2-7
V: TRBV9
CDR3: ASSVAGTFSYEQY

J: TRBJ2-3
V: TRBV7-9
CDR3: ASSLGIAPDTDTQY

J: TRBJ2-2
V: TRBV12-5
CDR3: ASGLDQRDRRL

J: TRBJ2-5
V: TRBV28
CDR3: ASKERQGNVKTQY

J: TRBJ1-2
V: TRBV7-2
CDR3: ASSLVGGQGRGYT

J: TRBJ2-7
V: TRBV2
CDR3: ASRRQGGRSHEQY

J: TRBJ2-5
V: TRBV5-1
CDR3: ASRLSGPGETQY

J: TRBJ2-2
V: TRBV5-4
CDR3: ASSLYYTGELF

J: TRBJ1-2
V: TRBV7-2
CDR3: ASSGGTGPYGYT

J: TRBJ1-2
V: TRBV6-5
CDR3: ASSRRGGENYGYT

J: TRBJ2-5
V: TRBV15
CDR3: ATSPLRGGETQY

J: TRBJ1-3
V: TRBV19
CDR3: ASSISFPGSGNTIY

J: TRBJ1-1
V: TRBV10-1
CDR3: ASSIDRNTEAF

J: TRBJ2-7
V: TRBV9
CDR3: ASSVGMSVGLAGVKAYEQY

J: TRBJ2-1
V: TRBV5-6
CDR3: ASSYPGLAGWGEQF

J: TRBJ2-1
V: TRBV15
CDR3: ATSRGFMRVREQF

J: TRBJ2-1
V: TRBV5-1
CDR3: ASRREGSYNEQF

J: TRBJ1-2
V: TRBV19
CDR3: ASSPGQGFGDYT

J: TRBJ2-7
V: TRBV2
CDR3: ASSEVRGNYEQY

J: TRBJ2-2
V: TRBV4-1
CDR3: ASSQTSDPTSGSLTGELF

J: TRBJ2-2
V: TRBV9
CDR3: ASTPRLGRTGELF